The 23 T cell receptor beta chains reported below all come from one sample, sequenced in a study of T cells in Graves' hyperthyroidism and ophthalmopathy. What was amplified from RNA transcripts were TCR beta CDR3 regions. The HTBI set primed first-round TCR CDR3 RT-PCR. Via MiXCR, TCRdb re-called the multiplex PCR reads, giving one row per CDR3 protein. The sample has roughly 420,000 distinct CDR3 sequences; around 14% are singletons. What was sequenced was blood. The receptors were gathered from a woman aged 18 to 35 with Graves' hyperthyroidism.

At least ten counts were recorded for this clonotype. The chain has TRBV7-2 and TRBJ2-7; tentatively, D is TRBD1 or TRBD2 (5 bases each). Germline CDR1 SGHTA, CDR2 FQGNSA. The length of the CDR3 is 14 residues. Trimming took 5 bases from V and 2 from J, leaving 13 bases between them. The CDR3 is CASSPGTRTYEQYF. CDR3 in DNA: TGTGCCAGCAGCCCCGGGACGCGTACCTACGAGCAGTACTTC.

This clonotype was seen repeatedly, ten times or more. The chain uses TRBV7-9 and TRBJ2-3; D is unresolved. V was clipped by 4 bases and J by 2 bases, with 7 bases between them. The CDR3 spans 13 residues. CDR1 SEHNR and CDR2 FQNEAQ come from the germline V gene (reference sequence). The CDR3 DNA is TGTGCCAGCAGCTGGTCGGTCACAGATACGCAGTATTTT. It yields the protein CASSWSVTDTQYF. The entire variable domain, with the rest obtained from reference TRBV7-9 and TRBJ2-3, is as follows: DTGVSQNPRHKITKRGQNVTFRCDPISEHNRLYWYRQTLGQGPEFLTYFQNEAQLEKSRLLSDRFSAERPKGSFSTLEIQRTEQGDSAMYLCASSWSVTDTQYFGPGTRLTVL.

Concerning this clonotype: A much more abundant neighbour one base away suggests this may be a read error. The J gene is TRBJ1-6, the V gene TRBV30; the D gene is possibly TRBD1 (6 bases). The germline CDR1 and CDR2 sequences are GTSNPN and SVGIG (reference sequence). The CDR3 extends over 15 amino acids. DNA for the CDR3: TGTGTCTCCACAGGGAGGAGCTCCTATAATTCACCCCTCCACTTT. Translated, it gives CVSTGRSSYNSPLHF.

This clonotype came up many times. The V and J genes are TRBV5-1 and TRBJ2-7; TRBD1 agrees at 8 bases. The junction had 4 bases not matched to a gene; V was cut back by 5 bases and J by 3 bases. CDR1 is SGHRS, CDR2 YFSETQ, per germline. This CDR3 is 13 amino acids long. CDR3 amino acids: CASRPTGGYEQYF. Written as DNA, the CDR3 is TGCGCCAGCAGGCCTACAGGGGGCTACGAGCAGTACTTC.

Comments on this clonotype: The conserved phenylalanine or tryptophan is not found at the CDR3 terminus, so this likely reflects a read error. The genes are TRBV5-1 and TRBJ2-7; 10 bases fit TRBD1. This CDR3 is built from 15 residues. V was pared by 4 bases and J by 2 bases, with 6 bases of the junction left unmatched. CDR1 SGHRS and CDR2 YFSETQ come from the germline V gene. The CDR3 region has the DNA TGCGCCAGCAGCCTCGGGACAGGGGCGGCCTACGAGCAGTACCTC. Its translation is CASSLGTGAAYEQYL.

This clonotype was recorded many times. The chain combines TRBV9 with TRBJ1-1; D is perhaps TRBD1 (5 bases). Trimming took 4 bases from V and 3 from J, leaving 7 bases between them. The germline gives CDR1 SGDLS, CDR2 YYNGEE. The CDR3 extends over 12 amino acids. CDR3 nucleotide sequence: TGTGCCAGCAGCTCGACAGACACTGAAGCTTTCTTT. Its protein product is CASSSTDTEAFF.

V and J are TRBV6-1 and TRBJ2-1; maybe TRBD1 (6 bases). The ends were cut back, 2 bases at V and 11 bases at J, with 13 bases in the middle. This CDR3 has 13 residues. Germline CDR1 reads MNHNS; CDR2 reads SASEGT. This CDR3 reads CASSERDNSKQFF. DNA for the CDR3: TGTGCCAGCAGTGAACGGGACAATAGTAAGCAGTTCTTC.

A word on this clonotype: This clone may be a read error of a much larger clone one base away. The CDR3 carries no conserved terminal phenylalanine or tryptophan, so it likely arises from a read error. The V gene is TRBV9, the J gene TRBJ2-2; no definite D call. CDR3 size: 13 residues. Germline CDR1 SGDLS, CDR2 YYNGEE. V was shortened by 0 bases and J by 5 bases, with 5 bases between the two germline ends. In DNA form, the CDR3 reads TGTGCCAGCAGCGTAGATCCGACCGGGGAGCTGTTTTCT. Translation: CASSVDPTGELFS.

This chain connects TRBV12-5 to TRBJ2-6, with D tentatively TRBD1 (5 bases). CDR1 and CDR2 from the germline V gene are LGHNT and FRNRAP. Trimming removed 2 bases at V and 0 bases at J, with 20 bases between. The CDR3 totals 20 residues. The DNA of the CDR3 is TGTGCTAGTGGTTTGACACCCCTACATACCGACAGCTCTGGGGCCAACGTCCTGACTTTC. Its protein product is CASGLTPLHTDSSGANVLTF. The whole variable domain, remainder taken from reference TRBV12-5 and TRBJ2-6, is DARVTQTPRHKVTEMGQEVTMRCQPILGHNTVFWYRQTMMQGLELLAYFRNRAPLDDSGMPKDRFSAEMPDATLATLKIQPSEPRDSAVYFCASGLTPLHTDSSGANVLTFGAGSRLTVL.

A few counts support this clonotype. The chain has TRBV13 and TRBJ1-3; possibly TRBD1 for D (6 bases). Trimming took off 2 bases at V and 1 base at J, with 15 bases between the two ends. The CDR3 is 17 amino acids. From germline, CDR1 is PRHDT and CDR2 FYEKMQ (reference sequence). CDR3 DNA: TGTGCCAGCAGCTTAAGGGGACACATATTTTCTGGAAACACCATATATTTT. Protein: CASSLRGHIFSGNTIYF.

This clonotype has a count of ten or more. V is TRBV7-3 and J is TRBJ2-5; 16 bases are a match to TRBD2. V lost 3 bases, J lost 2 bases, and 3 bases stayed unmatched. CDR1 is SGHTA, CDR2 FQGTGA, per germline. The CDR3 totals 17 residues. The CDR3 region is CASSLGLAGGLQETQYF. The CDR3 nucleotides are TGTGCCAGCAGCTTGGGACTAGCGGGGGGGCTACAAGAGACCCAGTACTTC.

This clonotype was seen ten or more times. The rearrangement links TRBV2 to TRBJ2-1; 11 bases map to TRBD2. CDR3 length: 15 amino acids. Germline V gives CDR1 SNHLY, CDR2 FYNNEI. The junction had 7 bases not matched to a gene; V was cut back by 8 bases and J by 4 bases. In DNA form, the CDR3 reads TGTGCCAGCCGGGCGCTAGCGGGAGGTTACAATGAGCAGTTCTTC. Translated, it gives CASRALAGGYNEQFF.

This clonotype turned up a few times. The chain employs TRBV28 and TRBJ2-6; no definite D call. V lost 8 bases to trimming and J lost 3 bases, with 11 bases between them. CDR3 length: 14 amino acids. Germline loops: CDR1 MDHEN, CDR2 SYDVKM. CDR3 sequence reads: CASSRGYGANVLTF. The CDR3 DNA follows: TGTGCCAGCTCGAGAGGTTATGGGGCCAACGTCCTGACTTTC.

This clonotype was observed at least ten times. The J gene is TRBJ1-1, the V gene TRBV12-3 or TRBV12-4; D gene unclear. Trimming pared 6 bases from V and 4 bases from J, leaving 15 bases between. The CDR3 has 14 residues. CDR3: CASRSGRMSTEAFF. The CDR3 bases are TGTGCCAGCAGATCCGGACGGATGAGCACTGAAGCTTTCTTT.

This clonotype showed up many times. This CDR3 reads CAWTKGRYYGYTF. CDR3 nucleotide sequence: TGTGCCTGGACCAAGGGGCGCTACTATGGCTACACCTTC. The chain carries TRBV30 and TRBJ1-2; a weak D match, TRBD1 (5 bases). The CDR3 is made up of 13 amino acids. V was shortened by 4 bases and J by 3 bases, with 12 bases between the two germline ends. Germline CDR1 GTSNPN, CDR2 SVGIG (reference sequence). Filled out from reference TRBV30 and TRBJ1-2, the complete variable domain reads SQTIHQWPATLVQPVGSPLSLECTVEGTSNPNLYWYRQAAGRGLQLLFYSVGIGQISSEVPQNLSASRPQDRQFILSSKKLLLSDSGFYLCAWTKGRYYGYTFGSGTRLTVV.

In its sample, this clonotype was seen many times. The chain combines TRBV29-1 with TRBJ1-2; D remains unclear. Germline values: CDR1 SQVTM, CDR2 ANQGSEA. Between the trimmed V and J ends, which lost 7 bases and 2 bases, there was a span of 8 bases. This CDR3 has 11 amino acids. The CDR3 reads CSAHRNYGYTF. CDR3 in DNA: TGCAGCGCGCACCGAAACTATGGCTACACCTTC.

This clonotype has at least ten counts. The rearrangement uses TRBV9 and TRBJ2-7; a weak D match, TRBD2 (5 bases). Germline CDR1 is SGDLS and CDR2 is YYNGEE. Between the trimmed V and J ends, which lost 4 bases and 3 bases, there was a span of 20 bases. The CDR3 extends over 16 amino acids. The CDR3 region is CASSSSSVASGYEQYF. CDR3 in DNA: TGTGCCAGCAGCTCCTCGTCGGTAGCGAGCGGCTACGAGCAGTACTTC. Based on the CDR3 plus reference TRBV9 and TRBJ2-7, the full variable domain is DSGVTQTPKHLITATGQRVTLRCSPRSGDLSVYWYQQSLDQGLQFLIQYYNGEERAKGNILERFSAQQFPDLHSELNLSSLELGDSALYFCASSSSSVASGYEQYFGPGTRLTVT.

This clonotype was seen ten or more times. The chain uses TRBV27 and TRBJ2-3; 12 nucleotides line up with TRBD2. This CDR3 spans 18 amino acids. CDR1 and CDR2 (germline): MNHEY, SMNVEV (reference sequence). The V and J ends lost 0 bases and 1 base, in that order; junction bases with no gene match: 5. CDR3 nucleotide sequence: TGTGCCAGCAGTTTATCCCCGACTAGCGGGAGACGCACAGATACGCAGTATTTT. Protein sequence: CASSLSPTSGRRTDTQYF.

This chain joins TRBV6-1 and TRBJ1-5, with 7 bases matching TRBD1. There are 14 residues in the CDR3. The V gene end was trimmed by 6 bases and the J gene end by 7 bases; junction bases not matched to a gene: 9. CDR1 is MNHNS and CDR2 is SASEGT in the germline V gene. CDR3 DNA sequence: TGTGCCAGCAGCCTACAGGGGCGAGGGCAGCCCCAGCATTTT. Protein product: CASSLQGRGQPQHF.

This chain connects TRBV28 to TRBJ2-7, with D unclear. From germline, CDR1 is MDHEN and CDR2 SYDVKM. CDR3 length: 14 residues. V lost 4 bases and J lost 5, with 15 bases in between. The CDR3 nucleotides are TGTGCCAGCAGTTCGACAACCGTATGGGACGAGCAGTACTTC. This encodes CASSSTTVWDEQYF.

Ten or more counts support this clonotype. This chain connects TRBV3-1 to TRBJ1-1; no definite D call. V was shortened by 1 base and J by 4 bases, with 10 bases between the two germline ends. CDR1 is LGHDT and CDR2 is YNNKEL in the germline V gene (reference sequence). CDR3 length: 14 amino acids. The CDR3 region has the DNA TGTGCCAGCAGCCAAGTCTTCGGGGTCACTGAAGCTTTCTTT. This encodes CASSQVFGVTEAFF. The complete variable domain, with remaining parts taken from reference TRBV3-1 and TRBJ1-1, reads DTAVSQTPKYLVTQMGNDKSIKCEQNLGHDTMYWYKQDSKKFLKIMFSYNNKELIINETVPNRFSPKSPDKAHLNLHINSLELGDSAVYFCASSQVFGVTEAFFGQGTRLTVV.

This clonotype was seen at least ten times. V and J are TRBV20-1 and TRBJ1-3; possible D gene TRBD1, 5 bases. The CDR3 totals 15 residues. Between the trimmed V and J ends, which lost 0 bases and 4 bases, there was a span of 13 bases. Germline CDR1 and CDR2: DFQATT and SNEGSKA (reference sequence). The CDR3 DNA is TGCAGTGCTAGAGATCTCGCGGGGGACGGAAACACCATATATTTT. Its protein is CSARDLAGDGNTIYF.

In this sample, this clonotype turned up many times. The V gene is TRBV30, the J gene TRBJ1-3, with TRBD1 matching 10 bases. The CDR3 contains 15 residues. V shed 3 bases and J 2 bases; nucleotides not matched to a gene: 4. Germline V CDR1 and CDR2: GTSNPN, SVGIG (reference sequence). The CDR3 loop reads CAWRDRGKAGNTIYF. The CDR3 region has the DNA TGTGCCTGGAGGGACAGGGGGAAAGCTGGAAACACCATATATTTT.